These T cell receptor beta chains were read from a single sample in a study of CD8 T cells in Susac syndrome. A single record per CDR3 protein comes from TCRdb applying MiXCR to the immunoSEQ multiplex PCR reads. The sample lists some 170,000 distinct CDR3 sequences; 90% to 95% were seen once. The sample consisted of CD4+ T cells from PBMCs. The receptors come from a human donor in good health. Both conserved end residues are part of each CDR3. D genes are given only for firm matches.

CDR3 protein: CASSSQDLNTQYF; V gene: TRBV11-2; D gene: .; J gene: TRBJ2-3
CDR3 protein: CASSRDSYEQYF; V gene: TRBV11-2; D gene: .; J gene: TRBJ2-7
CDR3 protein: CASRSDTTGELFF; V gene: TRBV28; D gene: .; J gene: TRBJ2-2
CDR3 protein: CASSQLWGNSPLHF; V gene: TRBV7-8; D gene: .; J gene: TRBJ1-6
CDR3 protein: CSVDGGADTQYF; V gene: TRBV29-1; D gene: .; J gene: TRBJ2-3
CDR3 protein: CASSRWDNTDTQYF; V gene: TRBV13; D gene: .; J gene: TRBJ2-3
CDR3 protein: CAGEGSGNSPLHF; V gene: TRBV7-9; D gene: .; J gene: TRBJ1-6
CDR3 protein: CASSLETVDSPLHF; V gene: TRBV7-2; D gene: .; J gene: TRBJ1-6
CDR3 protein: CATTASYEQYF; V gene: TRBV10-2; D gene: .; J gene: TRBJ2-7
CDR3 protein: CASSLGITPGQGAGELFF; V gene: TRBV7-9; D gene: TRBD1; J gene: TRBJ2-2
CDR3 protein: CASSLGPYGYTF; V gene: TRBV12-3/TRBV12-4; D gene: .; J gene: TRBJ1-2
CDR3 protein: CSATGGSQPQHF; V gene: TRBV20-1; D gene: TRBD1; J gene: TRBJ1-5
CDR3 protein: CASSVEGVAWNTGELFF; V gene: TRBV9; D gene: .; J gene: TRBJ2-2
CDR3 protein: CASSEIDSNQPQHF; V gene: TRBV2; D gene: .; J gene: TRBJ1-5
CDR3 protein: CASSVVSGDTYNEQFF; V gene: TRBV9; D gene: .; J gene: TRBJ2-1
CDR3 protein: CASSKYRDNTEAFF; V gene: TRBV6-1; D gene: .; J gene: TRBJ1-1
CDR3 protein: CASSTGQGNGYTF; V gene: TRBV6-2/TRBV6-3; D gene: TRBD1; J gene: TRBJ1-2
CDR3 protein: CSVGGWQETQYF; V gene: TRBV29-1; D gene: .; J gene: TRBJ2-5
CDR3 protein: CATARSRELFF; V gene: TRBV23-1; D gene: .; J gene: TRBJ2-2
CDR3 protein: CASSLMITQYF; V gene: TRBV7-2; D gene: .; J gene: TRBJ2-3
CDR3 protein: CSASRGGAQETQYF; V gene: TRBV20-1; D gene: .; J gene: TRBJ2-5
CDR3 protein: CASSHNRGLTGELFF; V gene: TRBV4-2; D gene: TRBD1; J gene: TRBJ2-2
CDR3 protein: CASSERVRRPEAFF; V gene: TRBV2; D gene: .; J gene: TRBJ1-1
CDR3 protein: CASSHVPGTGNTGELFF; V gene: TRBV3-1; D gene: TRBD1; J gene: TRBJ2-2
CDR3 protein: CASSPRDRGLQETQYF; V gene: TRBV25-1; D gene: TRBD1; J gene: TRBJ2-5
CDR3 protein: CSALLPPGPEGEQYF; V gene: TRBV20-1; D gene: .; J gene: TRBJ2-7
CDR3 protein: CASSMWGRGARSNQPQHF; V gene: TRBV19; D gene: .; J gene: TRBJ1-5
CDR3 protein: CASSEGQGYYEQYF; V gene: TRBV18; D gene: TRBD1; J gene: TRBJ2-7
CDR3 protein: CASNLGRTAFF; V gene: TRBV12-3/TRBV12-4; D gene: .; J gene: TRBJ1-1
CDR3 protein: CASSLVNIQYF; V gene: TRBV11-2; D gene: .; J gene: TRBJ2-4
CDR3 protein: CASSPVPRLNTEAFF; V gene: TRBV5-1; D gene: .; J gene: TRBJ1-1
CDR3 protein: CASSEGPGIGTQYF; V gene: TRBV6-1; D gene: .; J gene: TRBJ2-5
CDR3 protein: CASSYPTGGAETQYF; V gene: TRBV6-2/TRBV6-3; D gene: TRBD1; J gene: TRBJ2-5
CDR3 protein: CASSREGIKQYF; V gene: TRBV23-1; D gene: .; J gene: TRBJ2-7
CDR3 protein: CASRGTGEKGYEQYF; V gene: TRBV5-4; D gene: TRBD1; J gene: TRBJ2-7
CDR3 protein: CSARNTLAKNIQYF; V gene: TRBV20-1; D gene: .; J gene: TRBJ2-4
CDR3 protein: CASIVPYRGRHTGELFF; V gene: TRBV23-1; D gene: TRBD1; J gene: TRBJ2-2
CDR3 protein: CASSSAGTGWEQYF; V gene: TRBV5-1; D gene: TRBD1; J gene: TRBJ2-7
CDR3 protein: CATSDLFRLSGGYTF; V gene: TRBV24-1; D gene: .; J gene: TRBJ1-2
CDR3 protein: CASSFGLGALHF; V gene: TRBV12-3/TRBV12-4; D gene: .; J gene: TRBJ1-6
CDR3 protein: CASSHPRETQYF; V gene: TRBV11-2; D gene: .; J gene: TRBJ2-5
CDR3 protein: CASSLSDRGNTEAFF; V gene: TRBV28; D gene: TRBD1; J gene: TRBJ1-1
CDR3 protein: CASSLNGATGNTIYF; V gene: TRBV7-2; D gene: .; J gene: TRBJ1-3
CDR3 protein: CASSLSGQGYEQYF; V gene: TRBV5-1; D gene: TRBD1; J gene: TRBJ2-7
CDR3 protein: CASSQIGALNTEAFF; V gene: TRBV4-1; D gene: .; J gene: TRBJ1-1
CDR3 protein: CASSLLPQGSGQPQHF; V gene: TRBV5-1; D gene: TRBD1; J gene: TRBJ1-5
CDR3 protein: CSTKLGFWTQQETQYF; V gene: TRBV20-1; D gene: .; J gene: TRBJ2-5